The rows below give T cell receptor beta chains drawn from one sample of a study of cytomegalovirus exposure and HLA in healthy donors. TCRdb's copy holds only in-frame clones and misses some; the assay was immunoSEQ multiplex PCR. Among about 160,000 clones listed, around 86% were seen once. The sample taken for sequencing was PBMCs. These TCRs come from a girl aged 2-10 years in good health and CMV-seropositive. The CDR3 runs from the conserved cysteine through the conserved F or W. The D gene is left open where the match is weak. For some rows the clone size is stated as once, few or many, or as a class when expanded; others skip it.

cdr3_nt cdr3_aa j_call clone_size v_call d_call
TGTGCCAGCAGGATGGGGGACAGCAACACCGGGGAGCTGTTTTTT CASRMGDSNTGELFF TRBJ2-2 once TRBV2 TRBD1
TGTGCCAGCAGTTTAATGGGACAGGGCGACAATGAGCAGTTCTTC CASSLMGQGDNEQFF TRBJ2-1 - TRBV27 TRBD1
TGTGCCTGGAGGGCTTCAGGGGTTATCCCTGAAGCTTTCTTT CAWRASGVIPEAFF TRBJ1-1 once TRBV30 -
TGCGCCAGCAGCCGTGCGGGACTAGCGGGCGCTAGACAAGAGACCCAGTACTTC CASSRAGLAGARQETQYF TRBJ2-5 - TRBV4-1 TRBD2
TGCAGCGTTGTTGGGGACAGGGGAGTTATTCAGTACTTC CSVVGDRGVIQYF TRBJ2-4 - TRBV29-1 TRBD1
TGTGCCAGCAGCTCGACTGACAGGGGATACGAGCAGTACTTC CASSSTDRGYEQYF TRBJ2-7 - TRBV5-5 TRBD1
TGTGCCTGGAGGCGGGACAGGTTGGAGGTGGCCCAGTACTTC CAWRRDRLEVAQYF TRBJ2-5 - TRBV30 TRBD1
TGTGCCAGCAGCCTACAGGTCCAGGCCCGCTCTGGGGCCAACGTCCTGACTTTC CASSLQVQARSGANVLTF TRBJ2-6 - TRBV5-5 -
TGTGCCAGCAGCCCGGCTAGCGGGACCTACGAGCAGTACTTC CASSPASGTYEQYF TRBJ2-7 once TRBV4-2 TRBD2
TGTGCCAGCAGTTCAAGAGTCCGATACTCCTACGAGCAGTACTTC CASSSRVRYSYEQYF TRBJ2-7 - TRBV28 -
TGTGCCAGCAGCCCCGACAGGGGCCTTATGCAATACACTTCTAACTATGGCTACACCTTC CASSPDRGLMQYTSNYGYTF TRBJ1-2 - TRBV5-4 TRBD1
TGTGCCAGCAGTCAGGGCGGAGCCTACGAGCAGTACTTC CASSQGGAYEQYF TRBJ2-7 - TRBV6-5 -
TGTGCCAGCAGGCCCCCGGGACAGGGAAGGGGCTACACCTTC CASRPPGQGRGYTF TRBJ1-2 - TRBV7-9 TRBD1
TGTGCCAGCGGTTACTCCGTTGGGCGGGAGTACGAGCAGTACTTC CASGYSVGREYEQYF TRBJ2-7 - TRBV6-5 TRBD2
TGTGCCAGCAGCCGGATGGGGGGATCTCTAGAAAAACTGTTTTTT CASSRMGGSLEKLFF TRBJ1-4 - TRBV5-5 -
TGCGCCAGCAGCTTACAGGCTCCCTCTGGAAACACCATATATTTT CASSLQAPSGNTIYF TRBJ1-3 - TRBV5-1 -
TGTGCCAGCAGCTTGCCTCGGGGACAGAGCAATGAAAAACTGTTTTTT CASSLPRGQSNEKLFF TRBJ1-4 - TRBV5-4 TRBD1
TGTGCCAGCAGCGTAGGGGCTTATGGGAGGGGGACGGACGAGCAGTACTTC CASSVGAYGRGTDEQYF TRBJ2-7 - TRBV9 -
TGTGCCAGCAGCTTCCTAAATCCCCTCCGGGCAGGGGAGACCCAGTACTTC CASSFLNPLRAGETQYF TRBJ2-5 - TRBV7-9 -
TGTGCCAGCAGTTGGGGCAGGGGAACGAGGGAGCAGTACTTC CASSWGRGTREQYF TRBJ2-7 - TRBV28 -
TGTGCCAGTAGTATTGGGGGCGGGGGAAACACTGAAGCTTTCTTT CASSIGGGGNTEAFF TRBJ1-1 - TRBV19 -
TGTGCCTGGAGTGGGACAGGGGGCAAGGTAGACGAGCAGTACTTC CAWSGTGGKVDEQYF TRBJ2-7 few TRBV30 TRBD1
TGTGCCAGCAGTTTCCGGCGGGAGGCCGGCGATACGCAGTATTTT CASSFRREAGDTQYF TRBJ2-3 once TRBV28 TRBD2
TGTGCCAGCTCGCCGTACGACAGGGGCCACACTGAAGCTTTCTTT CASSPYDRGHTEAFF TRBJ1-1 once TRBV18 TRBD1
TGTGCCAGCAGCAGAGACAGGGGGAACTATGGCTACACCTTC CASSRDRGNYGYTF TRBJ1-2 - TRBV21-1 -
TGTGCCAGCAGCTTTTTAGCGGGATATACCAATGAGCAGTTCTTC CASSFLAGYTNEQFF TRBJ2-1 - TRBV11-2 TRBD2
TGTGCCTGGAGTGTACCGTCCCAGCGGGTGATCACAGATACGCAGTATTTT CAWSVPSQRVITDTQYF TRBJ2-3 - TRBV30 -
TGTGCCAGCAGTCAACTAGCGGGAATCTACAATGAGCAGTTCTTC CASSQLAGIYNEQFF TRBJ2-1 once TRBV6-4 TRBD2
TGTGCCAGCAGTAGGGACAGGTCCAGAGAAAAACTGTTTTTT CASSRDRSREKLFF TRBJ1-4 - TRBV6-5 TRBD1
TGTGCCAGCAGGCGGACTATCCCCGGTTCCAATGAGCAGTTCTTC CASRRTIPGSNEQFF TRBJ2-1 - TRBV7-6 -
TGTGCCAGCAGTGGAACCGGGACAGGGGACAATGAGCAGTTCTTC CASSGTGTGDNEQFF TRBJ2-1 - TRBV25-1 TRBD1
TGCGCCAGCAGCTTGGATTCCCAGGGTAACTACACCTTC CASSLDSQGNYTF TRBJ1-2 once TRBV5-1 -
TGCAGCGCCGCGGACAGGGAGGACACTGAAGCTTTCTTT CSAADREDTEAFF TRBJ1-1 - TRBV29-1 TRBD1